These 30 T cell receptor beta chains came from one sample sequenced in a study of blood T cell repertoires in COVID-19. Measured with immunoSEQ multiplex PCR; TCRdb has only the in-frame clones, and not every one. The sample lists under 250,000 clones, roughly 87% occurring once. The sample consisted of PBMCs or T cells enriched from blood (not recorded which). The receptors originated from a woman aged 30 to 39 with acute COVID-19.

V gene TRBV20-1 combines with J gene TRBJ2-5; perhaps TRBD1 as D (5 bases). V was trimmed by 3 bases and J by 5 bases, leaving 19 bases between them. Per germline, CDR1 DFQATT and CDR2 SNEGSKA (reference sequence). The CDR3 has 15 amino acids. CDR3 sequence reads: CSASTAVGASETQYF. CDR3 DNA sequence: TGCAGTGCTAGTACGGCAGTTGGGGCCAGCGAGACCCAGTACTTC.

The chain is built from TRBV4-1 and TRBJ1-1, with D possibly TRBD1 on 6 matching bases. The V gene lost 0 bases and the J gene lost 1 base, with 15 bases spanning the gap. Germline V gives CDR1 MGHRA, CDR2 YSYEKL. The CDR3 loop spans 17 amino acids. CDR3 sequence reads: CASSQDSGLDRNTEAFF. The DNA for the CDR3 is TGCGCCAGCAGCCAAGATTCGGGATTGGACAGGAACACTGAAGCTTTCTTT.

This chain joins TRBV19 and TRBJ1-5; 10 bases agree with TRBD1. CDR3 length: 17 amino acids. Trimming took 2 bases from V and 7 from J; bases not matched to a gene: 11. Per germline, CDR1 LNHDA and CDR2 SQIVND (reference sequence). This CDR3 is CASSIHQTGGAGQPQHF. The CDR3 DNA reads as TGTGCCAGTAGTATACACCAGACAGGGGGCGCGGGACAGCCCCAGCATTTT.

The chain uses TRBV11-2 and TRBJ2-7; TRBD2 agrees at 8 bases. Germline V gene data show CDR1 as SGHAT and CDR2 as FQNNGV. This CDR3 has 15 residues. Trimming removed 0 bases from V and 3 bases from J; junction bases left unmatched: 4. The CDR3 here is CASSLDGGAYYEQYF. CDR3 nucleotides: TGTGCCAGCAGCTTAGACGGGGGGGCTTACTACGAGCAGTACTTC.

The chain uses TRBV5-8 and TRBJ2-7; 8 bases fit TRBD1. V lost 4 bases to trimming and J lost 2 bases; unmatched junction nucleotides: 5. The CDR3 length is 14 residues. Germline V gives CDR1 SGHTS, CDR2 YDEGEE. The CDR3 sequence is CASSIGTGPYEQYF. The CDR3 coding sequence is TGTGCCAGCAGCATTGGGACAGGACCCTACGAGCAGTACTTC.

The chain employs TRBV11-2 and TRBJ2-7; 8 bases fit TRBD1. Germline V CDR1 and CDR2: SGHAT, FQNNGV. The CDR3 has 16 residues. Germline trimming cut 4 bases from V and 0 bases from J; bases unmatched to any gene: 8. For the CDR3, the DNA is TGTGCCAGCAGCTCACCTTGGACAGGGCGCTCCTACGAGCAGTACTTC. Translation: CASSSPWTGRSYEQYF.

The chain joins TRBV28 to TRBJ1-4; 7 bases are shared with TRBD1. Losses at the gene ends were 2 bases for V and 4 bases for J; bases not matched to a gene: 4. CDR1 and CDR2 from the germline V gene are MDHEN and SYDVKM. This CDR3 spans 15 amino acids. The CDR3 DNA reads as TGTGCCAGCAGTTTACCCGGACAGGATAATGAAAAACTGTTTTTT. Amino acids: CASSLPGQDNEKLFF. Combining the CDR3 with reference TRBV28 and TRBJ1-4 gives the whole variable domain DVKVTQSSRYLVKRTGEKVFLECVQDMDHENMFWYRQDPGLGLRLIYFSYDVKMKEKGDIPEGYSVSREKKERFSLILESASTNQTSMYLCASSLPGQDNEKLFFGSGTQLSVL.

This clone was seen just once. The chain combines TRBV10-3 with TRBJ2-7, with D possibly TRBD1 on 6 matching bases. Trimming took off 5 bases at V and 2 bases at J, with 7 bases between the two ends. CDR1 ENHRY and CDR2 SYGVKD come from the germline V gene. CDR3 size: 12 residues. CDR3 bases: TGTGCCATCAGTACAGGGACCTACGAGCAGTACTTC. Encoded protein: CAISTGTYEQYF.

V usage is TRBV2 and J usage is TRBJ1-6; D is unclear. With 7 bases removed from V and 17 bases from J, the gap between germline ends came to 15 bases. The CDR3 runs 11 residues. Germline V lookup: CDR1 SNHLY, CDR2 FYNNEI. The CDR3 nucleotides read TGTGCCAGCACCCCCGGGAGGACGATCCACTTT. Translated: CASTPGRTIHF.

The chain links TRBV7-9 to TRBJ2-7; 11 bases match TRBD1. Germline assignment: CDR1 SEHNR and CDR2 FQNEAQ (reference sequence). The CDR3 length is 16 residues. Trimming cost V 5 bases and J 5 bases; bases outside gene matches: 11. DNA of the CDR3: TGTGCCAGCAGCCAAGGTCGGACAGGGGGCGAAAACGAGCAGTACTTC. It is translated as CASSQGRTGGENEQYF.

The chain couples TRBV25-1 to TRBJ1-1, with D unresolved. The germline V gene has CDR1 MGHDK and CDR2 SYGVNS. The germline V and J ends were trimmed by 3 bases and 2 bases, with 10 bases remaining between them. This CDR3 contains 14 residues. This chain's CDR3 is CASSDLRKNTEAFF. CDR3 nucleotide sequence: TGTGCCAGCAGTGACCTAAGAAAAAACACTGAAGCTTTCTTT.

The chain has TRBV6-2 or TRBV6-3 and TRBJ2-4; a weak D match, TRBD2 (6 bases). V lost 2 bases and J lost 6, with 17 bases in between. Per the germline V gene, CDR1 is MNHEY and CDR2 is SVGEGT. The CDR3 covers 16 residues. CDR3 in amino acids: CASSYRDLPGGNIQYF. The CDR3 DNA follows: TGTGCCAGCAGTTACCGGGACCTCCCCGGGGGAAACATTCAGTACTTC.

The chain joins TRBV5-1 to TRBJ2-1; 8 bases match TRBD2. The CDR3 runs 15 residues. V gave up 7 bases and J gave up 0 bases; unmatched junction bases: 6. Germline-derived CDR1 and CDR2 are SGHRS and YFSETQ. CDR3 in amino acids: CASGLSGSSYNEQFF. The CDR3 DNA is TGCGCCAGCGGCCTCAGCGGGAGCTCCTACAATGAGCAGTTCTTC.

Ten or more counts support this clone. This chain links TRBV29-1 with TRBJ1-2, with 12 positions matching TRBD1. This CDR3 is 17 amino acids long. Per germline, CDR1 SQVTM and CDR2 ANQGSEA. V dropped 5 bases and J dropped 4; count of bases not matched to a gene: 14. This chain's CDR3 is CSVRAGTGGDLFYGYTF. The CDR3 DNA reads TGCAGCGTTCGAGCCGGGACAGGGGGCGATCTGTTCTATGGCTACACCTTC. Complete variable domain (other parts from reference TRBV29-1 and TRBJ1-2): SAVISQKPSRDICQRGTSLTIQCQVDSQVTMMFWYRQQPGQSLTLIATANQGSEATYESGFVIDKFPISRPNLTFSTLTVSNMSPEDSSIYLCSVRAGTGGDLFYGYTFGSGTRLTVV.

The chain recombines TRBV3-1 (or the pseudogene TRBV3-2) with TRBJ1-1; D is ambiguous. V gave up 1 base and J gave up 5 bases, with 14 bases separating them. This CDR3 comprises 15 residues. Germline loops: CDR1 LGHDT, CDR2 YNNKEL (reference sequence). The DNA for the CDR3 is TGTGCCAGCAGCCAAGTTAGGGCCGGAGGGACTGAAGCTTTCTTT. Translation: CASSQVRAGGTEAFF.

In nucleotides, the CDR3 is TGCGCCAGCAGCCAAGGGGCACGGCGGGGGGGTGATACGCAGTATTTT. Translated, it gives CASSQGARRGGDTQYF. The chain has TRBV4-1 and TRBJ2-3; 9 positions agree with TRBD2. The CDR3 has 16 amino acids. The junction had 8 bases not matched to a gene; V was cut back by 1 base and J by 6 bases. Germline values: CDR1 MGHRA, CDR2 YSYEKL.

V gene TRBV19 combines with J gene TRBJ2-3, with 8 bases identical to TRBD2. The CDR3 runs 15 residues. From germline, CDR1 is LNHDA and CDR2 SQIVND (reference sequence). Trimming took 10 bases from V and 3 from J; bases not matched to a gene: 12. CDR3 loop: CATQPRGGKTDTQYF. For the CDR3, the DNA is TGTGCCACCCAGCCCCGGGGGGGCAAGACAGATACGCAGTATTTT.

The chain links TRBV27 to TRBJ2-3; 7 bases align to TRBD1. V was clipped by 8 bases and J by 2 bases; unmatched bases: 7. The germline CDR1 and CDR2 sequences are MNHEY and SMNVEV (reference sequence). The CDR3 extends over 14 amino acids. CDR3 protein: CASGHRGPTDTQYF. The CDR3 coding sequence is TGTGCCAGCGGCCACAGGGGACCCACAGATACGCAGTATTTT.

The chain uses TRBV9 and TRBJ2-5, with 7 bases identical to TRBD1. V trimming: 0 bases; J trimming: 4 bases; junction bases outside the gene matches: 3. This CDR3 is 14 amino acids long. Germline V lookup: CDR1 SGDLS, CDR2 YYNGEE. This CDR3 is CASSVEGGGETQYF. The CDR3 DNA reads TGTGCCAGCAGCGTAGAAGGGGGCGGAGAGACCCAGTACTTC.

This clone was counted a few times. The chain has TRBV19 and TRBJ2-7; unclear D gene. This CDR3 comprises 13 residues. Trimming pared 6 bases from V and 2 bases from J, leaving 11 bases between. The germline CDR1 and CDR2 sequences are LNHDA and SQIVND (reference sequence). The CDR3: CASSREFTYEQYF. The DNA of the CDR3 is TGTGCCAGTAGCCGCGAATTTACCTACGAGCAGTACTTC. Looking up the rest from reference TRBV19 and TRBJ2-7 gives the full variable domain: DGGITQSPKYLFRKEGQNVTLSCEQNLNHDAMYWYRQDPGQGLRLIYYSQIVNDFQKGDIAEGYSVSREKKESFPLTVTSAQKNPTAFYLCASSREFTYEQYFGPGTRLTVT.

This chain joins TRBV2 and TRBJ2-2; perhaps TRBD1 as D (5 bases). CDR3 length equals 14 residues. The germline gives CDR1 SNHLY, CDR2 FYNNEI. The V end was cut by 4 bases, the J end by 4 bases, with 10 bases between. CDR3 sequence (DNA): TGTGCCAGCAGTGTCAGGGTGGCCACCGGGGAGCTGTTTTTT. It codes for CASSVRVATGELFF.

V gene TRBV7-2 combines with J gene TRBJ1-6, with D tentatively TRBD1 (6 bases). CDR1 is SGHTA and CDR2 is FQGNSA in the germline V gene. The CDR3 loop spans 17 amino acids. The germline V and J ends were trimmed by 5 bases and 0 bases, with 14 bases remaining between them. The CDR3 DNA sequence: TGTGCCAGCAGCACTCGACCAGGGGACTCCTATAATTCACCCCTCCACTTT. This translates into CASSTRPGDSYNSPLHF.

This chain joins TRBV18 and TRBJ2-5; D might be TRBD1 (6 bases). V was trimmed by 3 bases and J by 0 bases, leaving 11 bases between them. Germline V gene sequence: CDR1 KGHSH, CDR2 LQKENI. This CDR3 contains 15 residues. CDR3 DNA: TGTGCCAGCTCACCGCCCAGGACAGACCAAGAGACCCAGTACTTC. Its translation: CASSPPRTDQETQYF. The complete variable domain, with remaining parts taken from reference TRBV18 and TRBJ2-5, reads NAGVMQNPRHLVRRRGQEARLRCSPMKGHSHVYWYRQLPEEGLKFMVYLQKENIIDESGMPKERFSAEFPKEGPSILRIQQVVRGDSAAYFCASSPPRTDQETQYFGPGTRLLVL.

V is TRBV9 and J is TRBJ1-1, with TRBD1 matching 7 bases. The CDR3 extends over 13 amino acids. Germline CDR1 SGDLS, CDR2 YYNGEE. With 2 bases clipped from V and 4 bases from J, the junction kept 2 bases outside the gene matches. This CDR3 reads CASSVTGSTEAFF. DNA for the CDR3: TGTGCCAGCAGCGTGACAGGGTCCACTGAAGCTTTCTTT. Combining the CDR3 with reference TRBV9 and TRBJ1-1 gives the whole variable domain DSGVTQTPKHLITATGQRVTLRCSPRSGDLSVYWYQQSLDQGLQFLIQYYNGEERAKGNILERFSAQQFPDLHSELNLSSLELGDSALYFCASSVTGSTEAFFGQGTRLTVV.

The chain recombines TRBV2 with TRBJ2-2; perhaps TRBD2 as D (6 bases). The CDR3 runs to 14 residues. CDR1 and CDR2 from the germline V gene are SNHLY and FYNNEI. V was clipped by 7 bases and J by 5 bases, with 14 bases between them. The CDR3 nucleotides are TGTGCCAGCATTCAGAGAGGAGGGACCGGGGAGCTGTTTTTT. Amino acid sequence: CASIQRGGTGELFF.

V and J are TRBV6-5 and TRBJ2-7; 7 bases are shared with TRBD2. Germline-derived CDR1 and CDR2 are MNHEY and SVGAGI. The junction had 5 bases not matched to a gene; V was cut back by 6 bases and J by 0 bases. The CDR3 runs to 14 residues. This CDR3 reads CASRRRGDSYEQYF. In DNA, the CDR3 is TGTGCCAGCAGGAGACGGGGGGACTCCTACGAGCAGTACTTC.

This sequence joins TRBV19 and TRBJ2-7, with 7 bases identical to TRBD1. The CDR3 is 16 residues long. Trimming removed 0 bases from V and 6 bases from J; junction bases left unmatched: 11. Germline V CDR1 and CDR2: LNHDA, SQIVND (reference sequence). The CDR3 region has the DNA TGTGCCAGTAGTATAGATCTATGGAACAGGGGCGCCGAGCAGTACTTC. Its protein product is CASSIDLWNRGAEQYF.

The J gene is TRBJ1-6, the V gene TRBV4-3; D perhaps matches TRBD1 (6 bases). The CDR3 has 17 residues. Germline V gene sequence: CDR1 LGHNA, CDR2 YSLEER. The V end was cut by 5 bases, the J end by 8 bases, with 22 bases between. The CDR3 here is CASSNSRGGQRDSPLHF. DNA for the CDR3: TGCGCCAGCAGCAACTCACGAGGTGGACAGAGGGATTCACCCCTCCACTTT.

The chain joins TRBV6-5 to TRBJ2-7, with TRBD1 matching over 9 bases. CDR3 length: 14 amino acids. Germline CDR1 is MNHEY and CDR2 is SVGAGI. With V trimmed by 7 bases and J by 2 bases, 6 bases remained unmatched. Written as DNA, the CDR3 is TGTGCCAGCACCTGGACAGGGGCCGCCTACGAGCAGTACTTC. As protein: CASTWTGAAYEQYF.

This clone was counted a single time. The gene calls are TRBV6-5 and TRBJ1-3; TRBD1 aligns across 8 bases. Germline assignment: CDR1 MNHEY and CDR2 SVGAGI. V lost 8 bases to trimming and J lost 1 base; unmatched junction nucleotides: 4. The CDR3 has 14 residues. CDR3 DNA: TGTGCCAGCGGGACAGGTCAATCTGGAAACACCATATATTTT. Translated, it gives CASGTGQSGNTIYF.